One sample yielded the 30 T cell receptor beta chains listed below, sequenced in a study of healthy donors' naive CD4 and CD8 T cells. Each TCR library used 500 ng of total RNA and a linear amplification protocol. TCRdb reprocessed the reads with MiXCR, giving one entry per CDR3 protein. The sample comprises about 180,000 distinct CDR3 sequences, under 85% of which are singletons, and roughly 2.4% rests with the top ten. Material: naive CD4+ and CD8+ T cells sorted from blood, pooled from several donors. The receptor set was obtained from a pool of human donors in good health; the sample pools cells from several healthy donors.

This clonotype was counted a few times. The DNA for the CDR3 is TGTGCCTGGAGTCCTCGTGGAGAAGCTTTCTTT. Translation gives CAWSPRGEAFF. The chain links TRBV30 to TRBJ1-1; D not resolved. Per germline, CDR1 GTSNPN and CDR2 SVGIG (reference sequence). There are 11 residues in the CDR3. Trimming took off 2 bases at V and 8 bases at J, with 9 bases between the two ends.

The CDR3 reads CASSLGGSNQPQHF. The CDR3 DNA reads TGTGCCAGCAGTCTGGGTGGCAGCAATCAGCCCCAGCATTTT. The chain combines TRBV27 with TRBJ1-5, with D uncertain. Trimming removed 5 bases at V and 1 base at J, with 9 bases between. The CDR3 is 14 amino acids. Germline V CDR1 and CDR2: MNHEY, SMNVEV (reference sequence).

This clonotype was observed a handful of times. The rearrangement joins TRBV12-3 or TRBV12-4 to TRBJ1-5; no firm D call. CDR3 length: 15 amino acids. Between the trimmed V and J ends, which lost 3 bases and 5 bases, there was a span of 14 bases. This CDR3 is CASSFLGRVDQPQHF. For the CDR3, the DNA is TGTGCCAGCAGTTTTTTGGGGAGGGTGGATCAGCCCCAGCATTTT.

In this sample, this clonotype turned up once. This chain connects TRBV27 to TRBJ2-6; perhaps TRBD2 as D (6 bases). The V end lost 5 bases, the J end lost 10 bases, and 15 bases lay between the germline ends. The CDR3 totals 14 residues. Germline V gene sequence: CDR1 MNHEY, CDR2 SMNVEV (reference sequence). For the CDR3, the DNA is TGTGCCAGCAGTCCCGGGCGGGGTATTAACGTCCTGACTTTC. Its protein product is CASSPGRGINVLTF.

The gene calls are TRBV20-1 and TRBJ1-2; D is unclear. From germline, CDR1 is DFQATT and CDR2 SNEGSKA (reference sequence). The CDR3 extends over 14 amino acids. Trimming cost V 0 bases and J 14 bases, with 22 bases left between them. The CDR3 loop reads CSAREGLAPFGWTF. The CDR3 DNA reads TGCAGTGCTAGAGAAGGCCTGGCCCCCTTCGGATGGACCTTC.

The rearrangement links TRBV19 to TRBJ1-1; TRBD1 agrees at 8 bases. The CDR3 has 13 residues. Trimming cost V 2 bases and J 6 bases; bases outside gene matches: 2. The germline V gene encodes CDR1 LNHDA and CDR2 SQIVND (reference sequence). The chain's CDR3 is CASSIQGAAEAFF. In DNA, the CDR3 is TGTGCCAGTAGTATACAGGGGGCGGCTGAAGCTTTCTTT.

The chain combines TRBV29-1 with TRBJ2-5; D unresolved. Germline values: CDR1 SQVTM, CDR2 ANQGSEA. This CDR3 has 10 amino acids. V shed 3 bases and J shed 5 bases, with 4 bases lying between them. CDR3 sequence reads: CSVDWETQYF. DNA of the CDR3: TGCAGCGTTGATTGGGAGACCCAGTACTTC.

CDR3 loop: CASSFRSSGNTIYF. For the CDR3, the DNA is TGTGCCAGCAGTTTTCGAAGTTCTGGAAACACCATATATTTT. V is TRBV11-1 and J is TRBJ1-3; no firm D call. Trimming left V 6 bases short and J 1 base short, with 10 bases between. The CDR3 is made up of 14 amino acids. The germline V gene encodes CDR1 SGHAT and CDR2 FQDESV (reference sequence).

The chain joins TRBV6-5 to TRBJ2-7; 10 bases line up with TRBD2. The V gene's germline CDR1 is MNHEY and CDR2 SVGAGI. The junction had 3 bases not matched to a gene; V was cut back by 5 bases and J by 2 bases. The CDR3 loop spans 14 amino acids. In nucleotides, the CDR3 is TGTGCCAGCAGTAGGCTAGCGGGGGCCTACGAGCAGTACTTC. Translation: CASSRLAGAYEQYF.

The chain joins TRBV19 to TRBJ2-7, with D maybe TRBD1 (5 bases). This CDR3 has 13 amino acids. CDR1 and CDR2 from the germline V gene are LNHDA and SQIVND (reference sequence). Trimming shortened V by 4 bases and J by 4 bases, and 11 bases separated the two germline ends. CDR3 amino acids: CASSSPRGYEQYF. For the CDR3, the DNA is TGTGCCAGTAGTAGCCCAAGGGGTTACGAGCAGTACTTC.

This chain connects TRBV5-1 to TRBJ1-2; possible D gene TRBD1, 6 bases. The CDR3 extends over 12 amino acids. V was cut by 4 bases and J by 6 bases, with 10 bases left in between. From germline, CDR1 is SGHRS and CDR2 YFSETQ. The CDR3 loop reads CASSEGEDGYTF. CDR3 coding DNA: TGCGCCAGCAGCGAGGGGGAGGATGGCTACACCTTC. Together with reference TRBV5-1 and TRBJ1-2, the CDR3 gives the full variable domain: KAGVTQTPRYLIKTRGQQVTLSCSPISGHRSVSWYQQTPGQGLQFLFEYFSETQRNKGNFPGRFSGRQFSNSRSEMNVSTLELGDSALYLCASSEGEDGYTFGSGTRLTVV.

The chain joins TRBV11-2 to TRBJ2-3, with 10 bases lining up with TRBD2. V was clipped by 4 bases and J by 5 bases; unmatched bases: 12. CDR1 and CDR2 (germline): SGHAT, FQNNGV. The CDR3 covers 17 residues. The CDR3 nucleotides are TGTGCCAGCAGCTCCTCGCCTCTAGCGGGAGCTTTAGATACGCAGTATTTT. This encodes CASSSSPLAGALDTQYF.

The chain links TRBV19 to TRBJ1-5; D not resolved. Trimming pared 7 bases from V and 0 bases from J, leaving 10 bases between. Germline values: CDR1 LNHDA, CDR2 SQIVND (reference sequence). There are 14 residues in the CDR3. CDR3: CASNGDYSNQPQHF. The CDR3 bases are TGTGCCAGTAATGGAGATTATAGCAATCAGCCCCAGCATTTT.

In this sample, this clonotype turned up once. The chain links TRBV18 to TRBJ2-7; unclear D gene. CDR3 length equals 14 residues. V was clipped by 5 bases and J by 3 bases, with 14 bases between them. Germline CDR1 KGHSH, CDR2 LQKENI. CDR3 DNA sequence: TGTGCCAGCTCAAGGGCGGCGTCGGACTACGAGCAGTACTTC. Residues: CASSRAASDYEQYF.

This clonotype occurred once. The rearrangement links TRBV18 to TRBJ2-1; TRBD2 agrees at 7 bases. Losses at the gene ends were 3 bases for V and 7 bases for J; bases not matched to a gene: 9. Germline CDR1 reads KGHSH; CDR2 reads LQKENI. This CDR3 has 15 residues. The CDR3 coding sequence is TGTGCCAGCTCACCCGGCGGGGGAGCTCGGAATGAGCAGTTCTTC. The encoded protein is CASSPGGGARNEQFF.

This clonotype appeared once. The rearrangement links TRBV2 to TRBJ1-5; 7 nucleotides align to TRBD1. This CDR3 has 15 amino acids. The ends lost 6 bases at V and 7 bases at J; junction bases unmatched: 12. CDR1 and CDR2 from the germline V gene are SNHLY and FYNNEI. The CDR3 DNA reads as TGTGCCAGCAGCGCCAACCGGGACAGCTACCAGCCCCAGCATTTT. The encoded protein is CASSANRDSYQPQHF.

V and J are TRBV18 and TRBJ1-3; no definite D call. V lost 4 bases to trimming and J lost 0 bases, with 7 bases between them. CDR3 length: 14 residues. CDR1 is KGHSH and CDR2 is LQKENI in the germline V gene. The CDR3 reads CASSRAGSGNTIYF. The CDR3 coding sequence is TGTGCCAGCTCACGGGCGGGCTCTGGAAACACCATATATTTT.

This chain connects TRBV6-5 to TRBJ1-2; D gene uncertain. CDR1 and CDR2 (germline): MNHEY, SVGAGI. Trimming shortened V by 10 bases and J by 1 base, and 13 bases separated the two germline ends. The length of the CDR3 is 13 residues. The CDR3: CATRSYFNYGYTF. CDR3 in DNA: TGTGCCACCAGAAGCTATTTTAACTATGGCTACACCTTC.

This clonotype occurred a few times. The CDR3 protein is CASSPPSGRAHTQYF. CDR3 nucleotides: TGTGCCAGCAGTCCCCCTAGCGGGAGGGCACATACGCAGTATTTT. This rearrangement joins TRBV6-1 to TRBJ2-3; 12 bases line up with TRBD2. The CDR3 runs 15 residues. Germline CDR1 reads MNHNS; CDR2 reads SASEGT. Trimming took 5 bases from V and 7 from J; bases not matched to a gene: 7.

This chain uses TRBV15 with TRBJ2-7; D remains ambiguous. The CDR3 sequence is 16 residues long. V dropped 0 bases and J dropped 4 bases, with 16 bases sitting between them. Germline loops: CDR1 LNHNV, CDR2 YYDKDF (reference sequence). CDR3 sequence (DNA): TGTGCCACCAGCAGAGATCGCGCGGCTCCCTCATACGAGCAGTACTTC. This encodes CATSRDRAAPSYEQYF.

V is TRBV10-3 and J is TRBJ2-5; D possibly matches TRBD1 or TRBD2 (5 bases each). Germline V lookup: CDR1 ENHRY, CDR2 SYGVKD. The CDR3 contains 13 residues. The V end was cut by 6 bases, the J end by 7 bases, with 15 bases between. CDR3 in amino acids: CAISSPSQGTQYF. The CDR3 nucleotides read TGTGCCATCAGCTCCCCTAGCCAGGGGACCCAGTACTTC.

This chain uses TRBV10-3 with TRBJ1-2; D gene ambiguous. This CDR3 is built from 12 residues. The germline V gene encodes CDR1 ENHRY and CDR2 SYGVKD. V was pared by 7 bases and J by 6 bases, with 12 bases between. The CDR3 nucleotides are TGTGCCATCACCCCGGGCGGGCATGGCTACACCTTC. It codes for CAITPGGHGYTF.

The rearrangement links TRBV5-6 to TRBJ2-3, with D possibly matching TRBD2 (5 bases). Germline V lookup: CDR1 SGHDT, CDR2 YYEEEE. The CDR3 length is 12 residues. Trimming cost V 5 bases and J 11 bases, with 15 bases left between them. CDR3 amino acids: CASRGSVRKQYF. In DNA, the CDR3 is TGTGCCAGCAGGGGGAGTGTGCGTAAGCAGTATTTT.

The DNA of the CDR3 is TGTGCCAGTCGTAGCGGGAGTTGGACAGATACGCAGTATTTT. Translating it yields CASRSGSWTDTQYF. V gene TRBV19 combines with J gene TRBJ2-3; 9 nucleotides line up with TRBD2. With V trimmed by 8 bases and J by 3 bases, 6 bases remained unmatched. The length of the CDR3 is 14 residues. The germline gives CDR1 LNHDA, CDR2 SQIVND (reference sequence).

The rearrangement links TRBV19 to TRBJ2-1, with D unresolved. V was trimmed by 3 bases and J by 6 bases, leaving 6 bases between them. The CDR3 spans 12 residues. In germline, CDR1 is LNHDA, CDR2 SQIVND (reference sequence). The CDR3 DNA is TGTGCCAGTAGTATCGGCAGCAATGAGCAGTTCTTC. Translated, it gives CASSIGSNEQFF. Variable domain in full (rest from reference TRBV19 and TRBJ2-1): DGGITQSPKYLFRKEGQNVTLSCEQNLNHDAMYWYRQDPGQGLRLIYYSQIVNDFQKGDIAEGYSVSREKKESFPLTVTSAQKNPTAFYLCASSIGSNEQFFGPGTRLTVL.

The chain combines TRBV6-5 with TRBJ2-7, with 8 bases lining up with TRBD2. The CDR3 runs to 14 residues. Trimming cost V 6 bases and J 0 bases; bases outside gene matches: 4. Germline CDR1 reads MNHEY; CDR2 reads SVGAGI. The CDR3 here is CASRLAGTSYEQYF. The CDR3 DNA is TGTGCCAGCAGGTTAGCGGGAACCTCCTACGAGCAGTACTTC.

This chain joins TRBV29-1 and TRBJ2-7; a possible D gene is TRBD2 (6 bases). The CDR3 contains 15 residues. Germline CDR1 is SQVTM and CDR2 is ANQGSEA. V was cut by 0 bases and J by 3 bases, with 15 bases left in between. The CDR3 DNA is TGCAGCGTTGAAGATGGCGGGGACCCCATCTACGAGCAGTACTTC. Its translation is CSVEDGGDPIYEQYF.

The chain recombines TRBV29-1 with TRBJ2-7; D is possibly TRBD2 (5 bases). The CDR3 is 13 amino acids. CDR1 SQVTM and CDR2 ANQGSEA come from the germline V gene. Trimming took 4 bases from V and 0 from J, leaving 10 bases between them. In nucleotides, the CDR3 is TGCAGCGTTGGCGGGTCGGCCTCCTACGAGCAGTACTTC. Translation: CSVGGSASYEQYF.

This sequence joins TRBV19 and TRBJ2-5; D gene ambiguous. CDR3 length: 15 residues. Germline V CDR1 and CDR2: LNHDA, SQIVND (reference sequence). V was trimmed by 8 bases and J by 4 bases, leaving 20 bases between them. CDR3 loop: CASSLWAHVGETQYF. CDR3 nucleotides: TGTGCCAGTTCCCTTTGGGCGCATGTCGGAGAGACCCAGTACTTC.

The V gene is TRBV4-2, the J gene TRBJ2-1, with 11 positions matching TRBD2. The CDR3 consists of 18 residues. Losses at the gene ends were 3 bases for V and 3 bases for J; bases not matched to a gene: 10. From germline, CDR1 is LGHNA and CDR2 YNFKEQ. CDR3 sequence reads: CASSQSPSGRPYYNEQFF. The CDR3 nucleotides are TGTGCCAGCAGCCAGAGCCCTAGCGGGAGGCCCTACTACAATGAGCAGTTCTTC.